Described below is a single TCR beta chain sequence and its context. The data were produced by immunoSEQ multiplex PCR, yet TCRdb's version contains in-frame clones alone and is incomplete. The sample shows some 20,000 clones, 70% to 90% of them seen only once. The entry originates in a study of blood T cell repertoires in COVID-19. The clonotype was recovered from a human donor in a cohort sampled during active COVID-19. Sequenced sample: peripheral blood.

The CDR3 protein is CASSQDSIPYEQYF. The CDR3 DNA follows: TGTGCCAGCAGCCAAGACAGTATTCCCTACGAGCAGTACTTC. This sequence joins TRBV14 and TRBJ2-7; no reliable D call. V lost 0 bases and J lost 2, with 8 bases in between. Germline V lookup: CDR1 SGHDN, CDR2 FVKESK. CDR3 size: 14 residues.